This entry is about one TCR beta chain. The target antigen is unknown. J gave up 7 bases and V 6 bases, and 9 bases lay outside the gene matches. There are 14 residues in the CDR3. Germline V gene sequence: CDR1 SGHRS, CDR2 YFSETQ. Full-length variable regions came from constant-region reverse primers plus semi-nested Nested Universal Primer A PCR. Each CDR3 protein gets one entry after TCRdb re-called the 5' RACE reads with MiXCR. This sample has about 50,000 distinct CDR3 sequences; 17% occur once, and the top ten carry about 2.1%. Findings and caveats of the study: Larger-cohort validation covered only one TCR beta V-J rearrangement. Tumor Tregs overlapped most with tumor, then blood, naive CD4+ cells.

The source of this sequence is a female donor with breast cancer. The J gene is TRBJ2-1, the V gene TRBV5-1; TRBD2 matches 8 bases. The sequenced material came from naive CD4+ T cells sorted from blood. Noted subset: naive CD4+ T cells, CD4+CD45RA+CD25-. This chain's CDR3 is CASMSSGGSNEQFF. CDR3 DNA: TGCGCCAGCATGTCCTCGGGGGGGTCGAATGAGCAGTTCTTC.